This T cell receptor (beta chain) was obtained from a study of CXCR3-negative and CXCR3-positive naive CD8 T cells. Naive CD8+ T lymphocytes were specified as CD45RO-CCR7+CD27+CD95-. Overall study results and limits: Naive cells that were CXCR3-positive had more hydrophobic TRB CDR3s (compared with CXCR3-negative naive cells). Diversity was high in both naive subsets and much lower in memory cells.

Of note for this clonotype: The antigen is not known.

Germline CDR1 SQVTM, CDR2 ANQGSEA. CDR3 size: 16 residues. All TRB cDNA libraries came from 5' RACE performed with UMI labels. TCRdb reprocessed the 5' RACE reads and keeps a single row for each CDR3 protein, giving no DNA. Its table lists roughly 86,000 distinct CDR3 sequences. Sequencing was carried out using naive CXCR3- CD8+ T cells from blood. The subset: CD45RO-CCR7+CD27+CD95- naive CD8+ T cells lacking CXCR3 (TNR3-). The V gene is TRBV29-1, the J gene TRBJ1-2; checking the TCRdb D call of TRBD1 is not possible without DNA. This TCR was recovered from a human donor in good health. Some clones in this sample may be carry-over from other donors' samples. This CDR3 is CSVEHLGQAKFDGYTF.